This entry concerns a single T cell receptor (beta chain). From germline, CDR1 is SGHNT and CDR2 YYREEE (reference sequence). With 4 bases removed from V and 6 bases from J, the gap between germline ends came to 12 bases. This CDR3 contains 13 residues. Source study methods: The authors estimated nucleated cell counts from reference gene primer amplification. Produced via immunoSEQ multiplex PCR; TCRdb's table is partial and in-frame only. The DNA was the basis for D and trimming; V, J and clone size are from that table. The data show some 110,000 clones, roughly 88% seen once. This entry comes from a study of blood T cell repertoires in COVID-19. Study-wide context: The United States, Italy and Spain provided the acute and convalescent COVID-19 samples. In each case, the material was cDNA or gDNA derived from T cells, B-cell-depleted T cells, or PBMCs.

Sequenced input: peripheral blood. The chain combines TRBV5-4 with TRBJ2-3; D ambiguous. The clonotype was recovered from a woman aged 70-85 years with acute or convalescent COVID-19. The CDR3 loop reads CASSPPFSDTQYF. The CDR3 region has the DNA TGTGCCAGCAGCCCCCCCTTTTCTGATACGCAGTATTTT.